This TCR beta chain is from a study of shared clonotypes between healthy human individuals. This clone has only a few counts. Method: immunoSEQ multiplex PCR; TCRdb's copy keeps in-frame clones and lacks some. Of some 1.4 million clones in the sample, roughly 96% were seen once. The CDR3 sequence is 14 residues long. Germline V gene data show CDR1 as MDHEN and CDR2 as SYDVKM. V was clipped by 2 bases and J by 2 bases; unmatched bases: 2. The rearrangement joins TRBV28 to TRBJ2-7; the match to TRBD1 covers 8 bases. The sequenced material came from naive CD4+ T cells sorted from blood. Subset here: CD45RA+ positively selected. The TCR sequence derives from a young man in good health. CDR3 DNA sequence: TGTGCCAGCAGTTTACCCAGGGGGCCCTACGAGCAGTACTTC. Its translation is CASSLPRGPYEQYF.